This T cell receptor beta chain came from a study of T cells after posttransplantation cyclophosphamide. Libraries were prepared by immunoSEQ multiplex PCR; TCRdb keeps only in-frame clonotypes and omits some of them. The table shows about 20,000 clones, with over 95% occurring only once. The naive gate required viable CD3+CD4+ or CD3+CD8+ cells with CCR7+CD45RA+CD45RO-CD95-CD27+CD28+ phenotype. This clone appeared a few times. Antigen specificity is unknown. Study-level findings and limits: Later post-transplant blood repertoires were often dominated by donor CD8+ memory clones. After PTCy, TRB diversity resembled that of CNI/methotrexate controls.

Trimming pared 6 bases from V and 0 bases from J, leaving 11 bases between. This CDR3 contains 14 residues. The germline V gene encodes CDR1 SGHVS and CDR2 FNYEAQ. This TCR derives from a man between 35 and 55 years old in good health, CMV-negative, and a related stem cell transplant donor. The rearrangement joins TRBV7-6 to TRBJ1-1, with D perhaps TRBD1 (5 bases). The sequencing input was naive CD4+ T cells sorted from PBMCs. Here the CDR3 reads CASRAGPLNTEAFF. DNA of the CDR3: TGTGCCAGCAGGGCAGGGCCACTGAACACTGAAGCTTTCTTT.